This T cell receptor (beta chain) appears in the sequencing data of a study of resident and recirculating memory T cells in vitiligo. No vitiligo treatment was given during the prior three months. Using immunoSEQ multiplex PCR, the repertoire was profiled, and TCRdb retains in-frame clones only, with some absent. This sample carries 70,000 or so clones, roughly 90% of them seen once, and the ten largest clones take 4.9%. The ends lost 8 bases at V and 1 base at J; junction bases unmatched: 0. Germline V gene sequence: CDR1 SNHLY, CDR2 FYNNEI. This CDR3 spans 14 amino acids. This receptor was taken from a male donor with vitiligo. The rearrangement uses TRBV2 and TRBJ2-2; 11 nucleotides align to TRBD2. The sequencing sample was made of blood. CDR3 loop: CASGLAGNTGELFF. Written as DNA, the CDR3 is TGTGCCAGCGGACTAGCGGGGAACACCGGGGAGCTGTTTTTT.